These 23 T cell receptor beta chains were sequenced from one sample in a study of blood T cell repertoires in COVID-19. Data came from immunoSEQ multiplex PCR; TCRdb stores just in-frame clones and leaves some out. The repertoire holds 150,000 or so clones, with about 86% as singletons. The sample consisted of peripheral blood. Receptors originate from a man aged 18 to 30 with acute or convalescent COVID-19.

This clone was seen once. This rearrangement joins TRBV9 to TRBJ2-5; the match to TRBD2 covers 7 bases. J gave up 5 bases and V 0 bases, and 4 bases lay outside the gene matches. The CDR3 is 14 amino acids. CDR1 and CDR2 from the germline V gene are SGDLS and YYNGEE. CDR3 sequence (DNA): TGTGCCAGCAGCGTAGCAGCGGGGAGGGAGACCCAGTACTTC. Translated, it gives CASSVAAGRETQYF.

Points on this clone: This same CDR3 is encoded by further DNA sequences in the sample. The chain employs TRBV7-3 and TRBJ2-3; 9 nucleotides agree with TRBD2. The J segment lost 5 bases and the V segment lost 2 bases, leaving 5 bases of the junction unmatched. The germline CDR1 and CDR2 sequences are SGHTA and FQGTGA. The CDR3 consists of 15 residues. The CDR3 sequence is CASSLAGGHGDTQYF. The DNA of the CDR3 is TGTGCCAGCAGCTTAGCGGGGGGGCATGGAGATACGCAGTATTTT.

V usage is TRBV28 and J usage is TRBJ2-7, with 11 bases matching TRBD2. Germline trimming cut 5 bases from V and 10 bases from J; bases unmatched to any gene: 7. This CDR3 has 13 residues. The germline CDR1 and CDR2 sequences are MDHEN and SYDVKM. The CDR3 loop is CASSPTGTSGQYV. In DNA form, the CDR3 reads TGTGCCAGCAGTCCGACCGGGACTAGCGGACAGTACGTC.

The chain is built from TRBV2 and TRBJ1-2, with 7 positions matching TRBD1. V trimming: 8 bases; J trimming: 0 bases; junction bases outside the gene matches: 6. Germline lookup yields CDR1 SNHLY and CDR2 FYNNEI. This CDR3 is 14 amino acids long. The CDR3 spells CASGPGQTNYGYTF. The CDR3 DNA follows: TGTGCCAGCGGACCGGGACAGACTAACTATGGCTACACCTTC.

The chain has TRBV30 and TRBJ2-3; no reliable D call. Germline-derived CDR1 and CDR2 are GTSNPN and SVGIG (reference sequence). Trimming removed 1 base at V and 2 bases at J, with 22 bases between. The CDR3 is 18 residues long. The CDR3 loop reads CAWSATPILLRDTDTQYF. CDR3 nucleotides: TGTGCCTGGAGTGCAACCCCGATCCTGTTGCGCGACACAGATACGCAGTATTTT.

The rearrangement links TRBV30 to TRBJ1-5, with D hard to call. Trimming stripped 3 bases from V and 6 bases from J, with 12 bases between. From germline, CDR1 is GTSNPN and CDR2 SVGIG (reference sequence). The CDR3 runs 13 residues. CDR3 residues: CAWSISAGQPQHF. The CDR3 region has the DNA TGTGCCTGGAGCATCAGTGCGGGTCAGCCCCAGCATTTT.

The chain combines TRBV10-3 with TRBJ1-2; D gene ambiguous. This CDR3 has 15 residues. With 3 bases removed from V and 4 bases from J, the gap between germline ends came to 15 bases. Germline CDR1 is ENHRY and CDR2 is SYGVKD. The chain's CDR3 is CAISDPGSQSYGYTF. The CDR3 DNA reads TGTGCCATCAGTGATCCGGGTTCTCAATCCTATGGCTACACCTTC.

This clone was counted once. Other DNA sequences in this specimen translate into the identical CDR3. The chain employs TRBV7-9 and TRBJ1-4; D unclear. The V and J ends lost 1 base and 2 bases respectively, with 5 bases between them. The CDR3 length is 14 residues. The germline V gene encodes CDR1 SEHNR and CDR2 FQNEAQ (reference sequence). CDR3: CASSLGATNEKLFF. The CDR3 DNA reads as TGTGCCAGCAGCTTAGGGGCTACTAATGAAAAACTGTTTTTT.

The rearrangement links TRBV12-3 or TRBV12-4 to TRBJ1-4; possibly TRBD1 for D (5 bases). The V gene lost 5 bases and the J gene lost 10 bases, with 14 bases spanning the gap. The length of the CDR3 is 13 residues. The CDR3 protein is CASSPSGTPKLFF. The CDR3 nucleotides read TGTGCCAGCAGTCCAAGCGGGACCCCAAAACTGTTTTTT.

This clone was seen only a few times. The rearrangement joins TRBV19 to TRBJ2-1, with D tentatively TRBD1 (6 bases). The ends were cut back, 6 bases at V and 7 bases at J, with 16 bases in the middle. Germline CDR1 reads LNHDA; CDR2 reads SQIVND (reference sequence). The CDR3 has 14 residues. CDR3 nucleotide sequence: TGTGCCAGTAGAGGTCAGGGGAGAAGGAATGAGCAGTTCTTC. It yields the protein CASRGQGRRNEQFF.

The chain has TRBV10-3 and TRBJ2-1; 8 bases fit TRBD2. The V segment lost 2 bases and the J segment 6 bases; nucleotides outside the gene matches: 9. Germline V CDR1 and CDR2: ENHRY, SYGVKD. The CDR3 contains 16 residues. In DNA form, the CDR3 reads TGTGCCATCAGTGAGCGGGGTAGCGGGACCCTCAATGAGCAGTTCTTC. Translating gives CAISERGSGTLNEQFF.

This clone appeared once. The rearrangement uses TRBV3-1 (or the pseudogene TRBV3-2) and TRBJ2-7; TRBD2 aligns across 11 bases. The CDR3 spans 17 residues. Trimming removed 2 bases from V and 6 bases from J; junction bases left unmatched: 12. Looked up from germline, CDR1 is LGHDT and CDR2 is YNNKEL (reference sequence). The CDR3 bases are TGTGCCAGCAGCCAAACCCTCTCAACTAGCGGGGGAGCCGAGCAGTACTTC. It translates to CASSQTLSTSGGAEQYF.

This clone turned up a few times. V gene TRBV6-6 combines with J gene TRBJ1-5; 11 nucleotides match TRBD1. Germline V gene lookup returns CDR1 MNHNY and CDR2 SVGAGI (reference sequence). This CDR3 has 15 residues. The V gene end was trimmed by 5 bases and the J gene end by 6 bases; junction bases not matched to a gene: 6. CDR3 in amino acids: CASSAGTGGFQPQHF. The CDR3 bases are TGTGCCAGCAGTGCCGGGACAGGGGGTTTTCAGCCCCAGCATTTT.

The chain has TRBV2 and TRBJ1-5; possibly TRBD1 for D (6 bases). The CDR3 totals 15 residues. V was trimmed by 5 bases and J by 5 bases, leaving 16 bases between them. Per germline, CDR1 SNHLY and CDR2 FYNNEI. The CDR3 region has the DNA TGTGCCAGCAGTTTTAGAGGGGGTGCCTATCAGCCCCAGCATTTT. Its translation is CASSFRGGAYQPQHF.

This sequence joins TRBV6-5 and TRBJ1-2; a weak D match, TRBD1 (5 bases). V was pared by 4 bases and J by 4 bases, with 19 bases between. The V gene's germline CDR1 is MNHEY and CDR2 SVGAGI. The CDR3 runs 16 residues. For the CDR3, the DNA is TGTGCCAGCAGTTCTGAACCGGGACTTTCTCGCTATGGCTACACCTTC. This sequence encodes CASSSEPGLSRYGYTF.

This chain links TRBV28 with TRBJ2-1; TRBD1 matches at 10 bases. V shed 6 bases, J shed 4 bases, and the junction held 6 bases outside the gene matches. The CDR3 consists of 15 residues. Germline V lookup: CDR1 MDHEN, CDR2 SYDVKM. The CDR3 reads CASSGWDRGYNEQFF. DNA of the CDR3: TGTGCCAGCAGCGGTTGGGACAGGGGTTACAATGAGCAGTTCTTC.

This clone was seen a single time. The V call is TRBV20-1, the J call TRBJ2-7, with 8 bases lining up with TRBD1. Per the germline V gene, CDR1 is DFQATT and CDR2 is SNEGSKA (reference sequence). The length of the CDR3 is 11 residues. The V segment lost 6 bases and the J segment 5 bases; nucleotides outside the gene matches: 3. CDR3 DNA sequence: TGCAGTGCCGGGACAGGCGACGAGCAGTACTTC. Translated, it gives CSAGTGDEQYF.

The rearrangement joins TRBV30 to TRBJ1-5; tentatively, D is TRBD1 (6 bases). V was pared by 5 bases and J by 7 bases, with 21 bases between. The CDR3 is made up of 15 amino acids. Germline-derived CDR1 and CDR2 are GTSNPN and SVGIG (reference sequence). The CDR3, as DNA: TGTGCCTGGTCGAGGGGGGGGGCACAGAGGCAGCCCCAGCATTTT. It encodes CAWSRGGAQRQPQHF.

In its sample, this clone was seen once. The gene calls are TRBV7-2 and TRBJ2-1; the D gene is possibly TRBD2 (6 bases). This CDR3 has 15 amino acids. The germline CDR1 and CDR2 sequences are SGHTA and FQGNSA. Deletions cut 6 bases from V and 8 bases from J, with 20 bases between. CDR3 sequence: CASRLYTSGVHEQFF. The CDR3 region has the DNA TGTGCCAGCAGGCTTTATACGTCGGGGGTACATGAGCAGTTCTTC.

The CDR3 DNA follows: TGTGCCAGCAGCCCGACAGGGCAGGTATGGGAAAAACTGTTTTTT. Its protein is CASSPTGQVWEKLFF. The genes are TRBV28 and TRBJ1-4; TRBD1 agrees at 7 bases. V shed 6 bases, J shed 8 bases, and the junction held 12 bases outside the gene matches. The germline V gene has CDR1 MDHEN and CDR2 SYDVKM. The CDR3 sequence is 15 residues long.

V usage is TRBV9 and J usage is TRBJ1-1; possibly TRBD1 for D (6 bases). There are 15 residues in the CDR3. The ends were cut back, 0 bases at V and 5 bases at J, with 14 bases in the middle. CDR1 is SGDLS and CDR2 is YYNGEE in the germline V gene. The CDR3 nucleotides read TGTGCCAGCAGCGTAGCTCGTGGGGGCTGGACTGAAGCTTTCTTT. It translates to CASSVARGGWTEAFF.

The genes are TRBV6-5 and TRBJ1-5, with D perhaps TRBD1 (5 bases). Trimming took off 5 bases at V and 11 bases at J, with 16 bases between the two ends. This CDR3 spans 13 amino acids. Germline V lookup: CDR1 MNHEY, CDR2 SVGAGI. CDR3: CASSKDGPGAQHF. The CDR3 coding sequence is TGTGCCAGCAGTAAGGACGGGCCGGGGGCCCAGCATTTT.

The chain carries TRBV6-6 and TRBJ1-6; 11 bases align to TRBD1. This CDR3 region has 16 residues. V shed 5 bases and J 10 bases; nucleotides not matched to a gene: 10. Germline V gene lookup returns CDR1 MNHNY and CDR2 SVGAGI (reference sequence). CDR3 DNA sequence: TGTGCCAGCAGTACAAAAGGACAGGGGGCAGGATCACCCCTCCACTTT. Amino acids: CASSTKGQGAGSPLHF.